The 25 T cell receptor beta chains presented below share a single source sample, sequenced in a study of T-cell reconstitution after alpha-beta-depleted transplantation in children. Preparation of the TCRbeta library involved a method that used unique molecular identifiers. TCRdb reanalysed the PCR reads using MiXCR and keeps one entry per CDR3 protein. The table includes more than 85,000 distinct CDR3 sequences, roughly 7.6% detected once. The sequenced sample was PBMCs, obtained before TCRalphabeta/CD19-depleted stem cell transplant. The receptors originated from a boy aged 2-9 years with acute lymphoblastic leukemia, due to receive a stem cell transplant.

This clonotype appeared a few times. This chain uses TRBV12-3 or TRBV12-4 with TRBJ1-6, with a weak D call TRBD1 (5 bases). The V end lost 8 bases, the J end lost 8 bases, and 16 bases lay between the germline ends. CDR3 size: 14 residues. The CDR3 DNA reads as TGTGCCAGCTCGAGGGGCGGCATATATTCACCCCTCCACTTT. Translated: CASSRGGIYSPLHF.

This clonotype was found many times. The genes are TRBV4-3 and TRBJ2-2; no clear D. Between the trimmed V and J ends, which lost 0 bases and 1 base, there was a span of 6 bases. CDR1 LGHNA and CDR2 YSLEER come from the germline V gene. The CDR3 spans 15 residues. The CDR3 sequence is CASSQDYLNTGELFF. The DNA of the CDR3 is TGCGCCAGCAGCCAAGACTATCTGAACACCGGGGAGCTGTTTTTT.

This clonotype has a count of ten or more. V usage is TRBV12-3 or TRBV12-4 and J usage is TRBJ2-1, with TRBD1 matching 10 bases. The CDR3 has 14 residues. The V segment lost 6 bases and the J segment 8 bases; nucleotides outside the gene matches: 7. CDR3 sequence reads: CASSLLTGGDEQFF. DNA for the CDR3: TGTGCCAGCAGCCTCCTGACAGGGGGCGATGAGCAGTTCTTC.

V gene TRBV6-1 combines with J gene TRBJ1-6, with 7 bases aligning to TRBD1. Trimming cost V 5 bases and J 7 bases; bases outside gene matches: 5. The CDR3 runs 14 residues. From germline, CDR1 is MNHNS and CDR2 SASEGT. Here the CDR3 DNA reads TGTGCCAGCAGTCGGGACAGTCAGAATTCACCCCTCCACTTT. Protein product: CASSRDSQNSPLHF.

The table lists this clonotype with a few counts. The chain is built from TRBV28 and TRBJ2-2, with D possibly matching TRBD1 (8 bases). The V end was cut by 5 bases, the J end by 4 bases, with 14 bases between. The germline gives CDR1 MDHEN, CDR2 SYDVKM. The CDR3 runs to 15 residues. DNA of the CDR3: TGTGCCAGCAGTCCAGGGGGCGGGGGCACCGGGGAGCTGTTTTTT. Its protein product is CASSPGGGGTGELFF.

This clonotype was counted a few times. The chain recombines TRBV4-1 with TRBJ1-1, with D unresolved. CDR1 and CDR2 (germline): MGHRA, YSYEKL. The CDR3 runs to 14 residues. V lost 6 bases and J 4 bases, leaving 15 bases between the germline ends. CDR3 region: CASRLSAGVTEAFF. For the CDR3, the DNA is TGCGCCAGCAGGCTTTCGGCCGGGGTCACTGAAGCTTTCTTT.

This sequence joins TRBV12-3 or TRBV12-4 and TRBJ1-3; perhaps TRBD1 as D (5 bases). CDR3 length equals 14 residues. V was trimmed by 6 bases and J by 0 bases, leaving 9 bases between them. CDR3 DNA sequence: TGTGCCAGCAGCCCCGGGACCTCTGGAAACACCATATATTTT. Its protein is CASSPGTSGNTIYF.

This clonotype was counted at least ten times. J is TRBJ1-3 and V is TRBV5-6; no definite D call. The CDR3 consists of 16 residues. CDR1 SGHDT and CDR2 YYEEEE come from the germline V gene. V was pared by 2 bases and J by 0 bases, with 12 bases between. The CDR3 DNA reads as TGTGCCAGCAGCTTAGGCCTTCTATACTCTGGAAACACCATATATTTT. This translates into CASSLGLLYSGNTIYF.

This clonotype appeared many times. This chain uses TRBV27 with TRBJ2-7; tentative D call: TRBD1 (5 bases). Per germline, CDR1 MNHEY and CDR2 SMNVEV (reference sequence). The CDR3 runs 13 residues. Trimming shortened V by 8 bases and J by 3 bases, and 14 bases separated the two germline ends. Written as DNA, the CDR3 is TGTGCCAGCGGCCAAGGGGTTCTCTACGAGCAGTACTTC. Amino acids: CASGQGVLYEQYF.

This clonotype occurred many times. The chain recombines TRBV2 with TRBJ2-6, with 8 bases identical to TRBD2. This CDR3 comprises 16 residues. V was pared by 11 bases and J by 1 base, with 10 bases of the junction left unmatched. The germline gives CDR1 SNHLY, CDR2 FYNNEI. The CDR3 bases are TGTGCCTCCGTAGCGGGACGCCTTTCTGGGGCCAACGTCCTGACTTTC. This sequence encodes CASVAGRLSGANVLTF. Using reference TRBV2 and TRBJ2-6 for the parts outside the CDR3, the full variable domain is EPEVTQTPSHQVTQMGQEVILRCVPISNHLYFYWYRQILGQKVEFLVSFYNNEISEKSEIFDDQFSVERPDGSNFTLKIRSTKLEDSAMYFCASVAGRLSGANVLTFGAGSRLTVL.

This clonotype was counted ten times or more. The genes are TRBV5-6 and TRBJ1-5; the match to TRBD1 covers 11 bases. Germline values: CDR1 SGHDT, CDR2 YYEEEE. Trimming cost V 3 bases and J 4 bases; bases outside gene matches: 3. The CDR3 has 15 amino acids. CDR3 loop: CASSSGQGVNQPQHF. CDR3 DNA sequence: TGTGCCAGCAGCTCGGGACAGGGGGTTAATCAGCCCCAGCATTTT. The whole variable domain, filled in from reference TRBV5-6 and TRBJ1-5, reads DAGVTQSPTHLIKTRGQQVTLRCSPKSGHDTVSWYQQALGQGPQFIFQYYEEEERQRGNFPDRFSGHQFPNYSSELNVNALLLGDSALYLCASSSGQGVNQPQHFGDGTRLSIL.

This clonotype turned up a few times. This chain links TRBV29-1 with TRBJ2-3; TRBD1 or TRBD2 may be the D gene (6 bases each). Trimming removed 6 bases from V and 7 bases from J, with 17 bases in between. CDR3 length equals 13 residues. The germline V gene has CDR1 SQVTM and CDR2 ANQGSEA. The CDR3 loop reads CSVTTGGEYTQYF. For the CDR3, the DNA is TGCAGCGTGACGACAGGCGGGGAATATACGCAGTATTTT.

This sequence joins TRBV3-1 and TRBJ2-5; 9 positions agree with TRBD1. Germline CDR1 LGHDT, CDR2 YNNKEL (reference sequence). The CDR3 has 16 residues. J gave up 5 bases and V 3 bases, and 10 bases lay outside the gene matches. CDR3 bases: TGTGCCAGCAGCCAGCGACAAGACAGGGGGACCGAGACCCAGTACTTC. Its protein product is CASSQRQDRGTETQYF.

This chain connects TRBV4-1 to TRBJ2-1, with D tentatively TRBD1 (5 bases). Germline V CDR1 and CDR2: MGHRA, YSYEKL. V lost 0 bases, J lost 3 bases, and 12 bases lay in between. This CDR3 comprises 16 residues. CDR3 in amino acids: CASSQEGASVYNEQFF. DNA of the CDR3: TGCGCCAGCAGCCAAGAAGGGGCTTCGGTCTACAATGAGCAGTTCTTC.

This clonotype was counted ten times or more. The chain links TRBV3-1 to TRBJ2-3, with TRBD2 matching 15 bases. V gave up 1 base and J gave up 10 bases; unmatched junction bases: 3. Germline V gene lookup returns CDR1 LGHDT and CDR2 YNNKEL (reference sequence). The CDR3 consists of 15 residues. The CDR3: CASSQGTSGGAPQYF. The CDR3 DNA reads TGTGCCAGCAGCCAAGGGACTAGCGGGGGGGCGCCGCAGTATTTT.

In this sample, this clonotype turned up a few times. The chain is built from TRBV19 and TRBJ2-3, with 10 nucleotides matching TRBD1. The germline V gene has CDR1 LNHDA and CDR2 SQIVND (reference sequence). V lost 7 bases, J lost 4 bases, and 2 bases stayed unmatched. The CDR3 consists of 13 residues. The CDR3 spells CASTGQGADTQYF. Written as DNA, the CDR3 is TGTGCCAGTACCGGACAGGGGGCAGATACGCAGTATTTT.

The chain combines TRBV4-3 with TRBJ1-5; D perhaps matches TRBD1 (5 bases). Per germline, CDR1 LGHNA and CDR2 YSLEER. This CDR3 is 15 amino acids long. V was pared by 1 base and J by 1 base, with 8 bases between. The CDR3 nucleotides read TGCGCCAGCAGCCAAGGGGCAGGGAGCAATCAGCCCCAGCATTTT. Translating it yields CASSQGAGSNQPQHF.

At least ten counts were recorded for this clonotype. This chain links TRBV10-3 with TRBJ2-7; 7 bases line up with TRBD1. CDR1 is ENHRY and CDR2 is SYGVKD in the germline V gene. This CDR3 is 14 amino acids long. V shed 0 bases and J 3 bases; nucleotides not matched to a gene: 2. CDR3 nucleotide sequence: TGTGCCATCAGTGAGTCCGCAGGGGGCTACGAGCAGTACTTC. Translated, it gives CAISESAGGYEQYF.

This clonotype has a handful of counts. The chain recombines TRBV7-2 with TRBJ2-4; D is unresolved. Germline CDR1 SGHTA, CDR2 FQGNSA. The CDR3 has 14 residues. The V gene lost 3 bases and the J gene lost 2 bases, with 8 bases spanning the gap. CDR3 DNA sequence: TGTGCCAGCAGCTTGGGCCTCCCCAAAAACATTCAGTACTTC. Amino acid sequence: CASSLGLPKNIQYF.

This clonotype was counted only a few times. V gene TRBV6-2 or TRBV6-3 combines with J gene TRBJ2-7, with D maybe TRBD2 (7 bases). The ends were cut back, 7 bases at V and 6 bases at J, with 16 bases in the middle. This CDR3 contains 13 residues. Germline CDR1 reads MNHEY; CDR2 reads SVGEGT. CDR3 DNA sequence: TGTGCCAGCATAGGGGGGGTATGGAGCGAGCAGTACTTC. Translated, it gives CASIGGVWSEQYF.

By share of the sample, this clonotype is medium-sized. The rearrangement uses TRBV4-3 and TRBJ2-7, with D maybe TRBD2 (6 bases). Trimming removed 0 bases at V and 0 bases at J, with 9 bases between. CDR3 length equals 15 residues. CDR1 LGHNA and CDR2 YSLEER come from the germline V gene. The chain's CDR3 is CASSQDRGTSYEQYF. The CDR3 nucleotides are TGCGCCAGCAGCCAAGATCGGGGGACCTCCTACGAGCAGTACTTC.

The chain is built from TRBV5-1 and TRBJ2-1, with 12 bases identical to TRBD2. The CDR3 is 17 amino acids. The J segment lost 4 bases and the V segment lost 4 bases, leaving 9 bases of the junction unmatched. Looked up from germline, CDR1 is SGHRS and CDR2 is YFSETQ. CDR3 amino acids: CASSQGLAGLFYNEQFF. DNA for the CDR3: TGCGCCAGCAGCCAAGGACTAGCGGGGCTCTTTTACAATGAGCAGTTCTTC.

This clonotype occurred a few times. The V call is TRBV20-1, the J call TRBJ2-1, with a tentative D call TRBD2 (6 bases). The CDR3 runs 15 residues. V dropped 0 bases and J dropped 6 bases, with 15 bases sitting between them. Per the germline V gene, CDR1 is DFQATT and CDR2 is SNEGSKA (reference sequence). CDR3 in DNA: TGCAGTGCTAGAGACGCTAGCGCCCGGGGCAATGAGCAGTTCTTC. Its protein product is CSARDASARGNEQFF.

This clonotype was recorded once. A much larger clone is a single base away; this may be a read error. This chain links TRBV5-1 with TRBJ1-1; 10 bases fit TRBD1. The length of the CDR3 is 15 residues. CDR1 and CDR2 (germline): SGHRS, YFSETQ. V trimming: 4 bases; J trimming: 11 bases; junction bases outside the gene matches: 14. CDR3 DNA sequence: TGCGCCAGCAGCCCAAGACAGGGGGCAGCGAGTGATGCTTTCTTT. Its protein product is CASSPRQGAASDAFF.

This clonotype was seen a handful of times. V is TRBV28 and J is TRBJ2-7, with TRBD1 matching 11 bases. V was pared by 2 bases and J by 0 bases, with 18 bases of the junction left unmatched. This CDR3 is 21 amino acids long. Germline V gene sequence: CDR1 MDHEN, CDR2 SYDVKM. In nucleotides, the CDR3 is TGTGCCAGCAGTTTACCAATTACTCCTTCAGGGACAGGGGGTTCCTCCTACGAGCAGTACTTC. It specifies CASSLPITPSGTGGSSYEQYF.